This TCR beta chain was sequenced during a study of T cell changes during pregnancy in multiple sclerosis. The table came from immunoSEQ multiplex PCR; TCRdb's copy has only in-frame clones and leaves some out. Here the sample spans approximately 50,000 clones, roughly 90% being singletons. J was trimmed by 7 bases and V by 7 bases; bases with no gene match: 13. Germline lookup yields CDR1 SGHVS and CDR2 FQNEAQ. The CDR3 totals 14 residues. The starting material was peripheral blood, obtained in the second trimester of pregnancy. This TCR derives from a female donor with multiple sclerosis, enrolled in a pregnancy study. The chain is built from TRBV7-8 and TRBJ2-7, with 7 bases matching TRBD1. The CDR3 loop is CASTSWTGPGEQYF. The CDR3 DNA reads as TGTGCCAGCACCTCATGGACAGGTCCGGGTGAGCAGTACTTC.